This TCR beta chain was identified during a study of Ad26.COV2.S vaccination and SARS-CoV-2 variants. The study, taken as a whole, reports: Possibly, TCR breadth and depth analyses underestimated total T cell responses.

Assay used: immunoSEQ multiplex PCR; TCRdb lists only in-frame clones, some missing. The data hold hundreds of thousands of clones, with around 87% observed a single time. J was trimmed by 4 bases and V by 4 bases; bases with no gene match: 3. The germline V gene encodes CDR1 SGHRS and CDR2 YFSETQ. This CDR3 is 13 amino acids long. Treatment reported: roughly 20 received Ad26.COV2.S at low or high dose, single or two shots; about 5 received placebo; per-sample allocation not given. The study sampled participants on day 63 after the first vaccine or placebo injection. This clone occurred once. What it binds is not known.

The chain recombines TRBV5-1 with TRBJ1-1; TRBD1 matches 8 bases. The source is a person between 18 and 65 years old who received the Ad26.COV2.S COVID-19 vaccine or a placebo. The source material was peripheral blood, sampled in a trial of Ad26.COV2.S vaccine versus placebo. Written as DNA, the CDR3 is TGCGCCAGCAGCCAAGGGACAGGCACTGAAGCTTTCTTT. Amino acids: CASSQGTGTEAFF.